The rows below give T cell receptor beta chains drawn from one sample of a study of blood T cell repertoires in COVID-19. Generated by immunoSEQ multiplex PCR, the TCRdb table keeps only in-frame clones and is missing some. The sample lists 190,000 or so clones, 86% occurring once. The sample consisted of PBMCs or T cells enriched from blood (not recorded which). All receptors come from a woman under 40 who had recovered from COVID-19. CDR3s include the opening cysteine and the closing phenylalanine or tryptophan. The D gene is left open where the match is weak. Clone size, where shown, is once, few, many, or a class for clones that have expanded.

V	size	D	J	DNA	CDR3
TRBV25-1	-	TRBD1	TRBJ1-3	TGTGCCAGCAGTGAATATTATCTGGGGACAGGAGGAAACACCATATATTTT	CASSEYYLGTGGNTIYF
TRBV5-1	-	-	TRBJ1-1	TGCGCCAGCAGCTTTCGGGTCTCAGGGGCGGCTGAAGCTTTCTTT	CASSFRVSGAAEAFF
TRBV18	-	TRBD2	TRBJ2-4	TGTGCCAGCTCGTATGCTACAGGGTCGAGGACTAGCGGGAGGGGAAACATTCAGTACTTC	CASSYATGSRTSGRGNIQYF
TRBV5-4	-	-	TRBJ1-2	TGTGCCAGCAGCTTGGCCTCCAGTGGTGGCTACACCTTC	CASSLASSGGYTF
TRBV28	-	-	TRBJ1-2	TGTGCCAGCAGTTTACCCCGACAGGACGGGTATGGCTACACCTTC	CASSLPRQDGYGYTF
TRBV11-1	-	-	TRBJ2-4	TGTGCCAGCAGCTTGACAGCCGGACAAAACAAAAACATTCAGTACTTC	CASSLTAGQNKNIQYF
TRBV6-2/TRBV6-3	-	TRBD2	TRBJ2-2	TGTGCCAGCAGTGACTTAGCGGGGAACACCGGGGAGCTGTTTTTT	CASSDLAGNTGELFF
TRBV19	-	-	TRBJ2-5	TGTGCCAGTAGTACCCAATCGGGCGGGGCGGAGACCCAGTACTTC	CASSTQSGGAETQYF
TRBV27	-	TRBD2	TRBJ2-5	TGTGCCAGCAGTCTAGTAGCGGGAACCGCTCAAGAGACCCAGTACTTC	CASSLVAGTAQETQYF
TRBV27	-	TRBD2	TRBJ2-7	TGTGCCAGCAGTTTCGCTAGCGGCTACGAGCAGTACTTC	CASSFASGYEQYF
TRBV7-9	once	TRBD2	TRBJ2-1	TGTGCCAGCAGCTTAAACCGGGGACTACTCACCCCCGTTTACAATGAGCAGTTCTTC	CASSLNRGLLTPVYNEQFF
TRBV4-1	once	-	TRBJ1-4	TGCGCCAGCAGCCAAATTGCCCCCACAGCCCTAACTAATGAAAAACTGTTTTTT	CASSQIAPTALTNEKLFF
TRBV7-9	-	-	TRBJ2-1	TGTGCCAGCAGCTTAGCGCTAGAACAGCGGAACCGAAACAATGAGCAGTTCTTC	CASSLALEQRNRNNEQFF
TRBV5-4	-	-	TRBJ1-1	TGTGCCACTAGAGGAGGATACACTGAAGCTTTCTTT	CATRGGYTEAFF
TRBV15	-	TRBD2	TRBJ2-3	TGTGCCACCAGCAGAGGAGGGGGGGGACTAGCGGGAACCAATACGCAGTATTTT	CATSRGGGGLAGTNTQYF
TRBV11-3	-	-	TRBJ2-7	TGTGCCAGCGGGGGGAACTCCTACGAGCAGTACTTC	CASGGNSYEQYF
TRBV27	few	TRBD1	TRBJ2-7	TGTGCCAGCAGCTCACCGGGACAGGGATCCCACGAGCAGTACTTC	CASSSPGQGSHEQYF
TRBV2	once	-	TRBJ2-7	TGTGCCAGCAGTGGAATTCTGAGGGTTGATGCGAGGTACGAGCAGTACTTC	CASSGILRVDARYEQYF
TRBV29-1	-	TRBD1	TRBJ1-5	TGCAGCGTTGAACTAAGGGGGCAGGGTCAGCCCCAGCATTTT	CSVELRGQGQPQHF
TRBV5-1	-	TRBD2	TRBJ2-1	TGCGCCAGCAGCTTACGACTAGCGGGAATAAATGAGCAGTTCTTC	CASSLRLAGINEQFF
TRBV6-2/TRBV6-3	-	-	TRBJ1-5	TGTGCCAGCAGTCGCAGAGGGAGGGGCAACGATAGCAATCAGCCCCAGCATTTT	CASSRRGRGNDSNQPQHF
TRBV3-1/TRBV3-2	-	TRBD1	TRBJ1-6	TGTGCCAGCAGCCAAGGGTACAGGGGGCGATTAGGTTCACCCCTCCACTTT	CASSQGYRGRLGSPLHF
TRBV7-9	-	-	TRBJ2-3	TGTGCCAGCAGCTTAGGGGACAAAGGCACAGATACGCAGTATTTT	CASSLGDKGTDTQYF
TRBV11-3	-	TRBD2	TRBJ2-1	TGTGCCAGCAGCCCCCGTGGGGGAGGGGAACATGAGCAGTTCTTC	CASSPRGGGEHEQFF
TRBV18	-	-	TRBJ2-3	TGTGCCAGCTCACCACACGACAGGACAGATACGCAGTATTTT	CASSPHDRTDTQYF
TRBV4-1	-	-	TRBJ1-5	TGCGCCAGCAGCCAAGCTGCGAGGGGCAATCAGCCCCAGCATTTT	CASSQAARGNQPQHF
TRBV7-8	-	-	TRBJ2-3	TGTGCCAGCAGCTTATTCTCGAGGTACAGCACAGATACGCAGTATTTT	CASSLFSRYSTDTQYF
TRBV3-1/TRBV3-2	once	-	TRBJ1-1	TGTGCCAGCAGCCAAGGAACGGACACTGAAGCTTTCTTT	CASSQGTDTEAFF
TRBV2	-	TRBD2	TRBJ2-5	TGTGCCAGCAGTTCTACCCGGGGAGGGGAGACCCAGTACTTC	CASSSTRGGETQYF